This T cell receptor beta chain was identified in a study of post-analysis software for immune sequencing data. Study-level information: Multiple sclerosis in the patients followed relapsing-remitting, secondary progressive and progressive-relapsing courses.

This CDR3 is 17 amino acids long. Trimming took off 0 bases at V and 6 bases at J, with 23 bases between the two ends. Germline V gives CDR1 SQVTM, CDR2 ANQGSEA. Unique molecular identifiers were built into the TCR beta cDNA libraries. The T cell input of roughly 0.9 to 10 million gave around 540,000 cDNA molecules. One entry per CDR3 protein, called by TCRdb with MiXCR from the PCR reads. In the table there are a few hundred thousand distinct CDR3 sequences, roughly 36% of which are singletons. A remark on this clonotype: Its antigen is not known.

Study-wide results and limits: There was significantly lower normalized Chao1 diversity in multiple sclerosis patients than in controls. By F measure, strong co-clustering occurred among samples prepared in the same batch. Relative to controls, patients had several TRBV segments at higher frequency, with TRBV5-6, TRBV5-1 and TRBV20-1 among these.

J is TRBJ1-2 and V is TRBV29-1, with a tentative D call TRBD1 (5 bases). The sample taken for sequencing was blood. The receptor's source is a girl under 18 with multiple sclerosis. CDR3 sequence (DNA): TGCAGCGTTGAAGAGCCCGCCGGAGGGGCGACGAGGGATGGCTACACCTTC. It translates to CSVEEPAGGATRDGYTF.